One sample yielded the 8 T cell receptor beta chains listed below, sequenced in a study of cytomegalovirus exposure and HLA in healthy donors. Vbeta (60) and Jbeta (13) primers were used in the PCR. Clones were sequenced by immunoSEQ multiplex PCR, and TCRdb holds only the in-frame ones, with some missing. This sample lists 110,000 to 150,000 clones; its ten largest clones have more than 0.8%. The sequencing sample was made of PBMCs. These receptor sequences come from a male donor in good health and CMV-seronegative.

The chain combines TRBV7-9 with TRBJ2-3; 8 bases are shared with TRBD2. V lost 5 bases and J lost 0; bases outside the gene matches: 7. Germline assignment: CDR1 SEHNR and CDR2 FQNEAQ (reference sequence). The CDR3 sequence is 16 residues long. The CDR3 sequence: CASSPLLAASTDTQYF. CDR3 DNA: TGTGCCAGCAGCCCGCTACTAGCGGCTAGCACAGATACGCAGTATTTT.

The CDR3, as DNA: TGTGCCAGCAGCTTTCCAGCCGGGGTCGGGGGCACTGAAGCTTTCTTT. Its protein is CASSFPAGVGGTEAFF. This sequence joins TRBV7-9 and TRBJ1-1; TRBD1 might be the D (5 bases). CDR3 length equals 16 residues. Trimming took 3 bases from V and 4 from J, leaving 18 bases between them. Per the germline V gene, CDR1 is SEHNR and CDR2 is FQNEAQ (reference sequence).

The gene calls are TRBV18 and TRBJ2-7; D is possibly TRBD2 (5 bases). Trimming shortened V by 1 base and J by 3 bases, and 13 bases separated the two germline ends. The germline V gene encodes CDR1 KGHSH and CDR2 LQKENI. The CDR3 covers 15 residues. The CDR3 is CASSPRAGLDYEQYF. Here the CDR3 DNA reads TGTGCCAGCTCACCACGAGCAGGACTTGACTACGAGCAGTACTTC.

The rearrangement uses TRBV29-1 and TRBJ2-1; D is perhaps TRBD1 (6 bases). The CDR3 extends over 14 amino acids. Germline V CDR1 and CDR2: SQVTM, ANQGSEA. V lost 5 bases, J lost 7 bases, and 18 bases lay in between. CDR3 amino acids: CSVYLTGTRNEQFF. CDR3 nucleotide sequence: TGCAGCGTTTACCTTACCGGGACAAGGAATGAGCAGTTCTTC.

The CDR3 loop reads CASSLAGGWGTEAFF. CDR3 DNA sequence: TGTGCCAGCAGTTTGGCAGGGGGATGGGGCACTGAAGCTTTCTTT. The chain couples TRBV28 to TRBJ1-1, with 7 bases fitting TRBD1. V lost 3 bases, J lost 4 bases, and 8 bases stayed unmatched. The CDR3 covers 15 residues. Germline values: CDR1 MDHEN, CDR2 SYDVKM.

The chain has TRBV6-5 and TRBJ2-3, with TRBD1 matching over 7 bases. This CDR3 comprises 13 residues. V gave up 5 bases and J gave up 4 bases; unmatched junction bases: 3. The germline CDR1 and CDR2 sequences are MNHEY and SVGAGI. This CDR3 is CASSDRDPDTQYF. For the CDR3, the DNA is TGTGCCAGCAGTGACAGGGACCCAGATACGCAGTATTTT.

The CDR3 nucleotides read TGTGCCAGCAGCCCCAGGGGATACGACACAGATACGCAGTATTTT. This codes for CASSPRGYDTDTQYF. The V call is TRBV5-6, the J call TRBJ2-3; tentative D call: TRBD1 (6 bases). CDR1 SGHDT and CDR2 YYEEEE come from the germline V gene. This CDR3 has 15 amino acids. Trimming took off 4 bases at V and 2 bases at J, with 14 bases between the two ends.

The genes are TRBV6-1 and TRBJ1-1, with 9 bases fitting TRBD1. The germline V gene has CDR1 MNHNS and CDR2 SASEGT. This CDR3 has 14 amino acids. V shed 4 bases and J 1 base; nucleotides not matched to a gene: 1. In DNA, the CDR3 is TGTGCCAGCAGTGCGGGACAGGGGAACACTGAAGCTTTCTTT. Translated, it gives CASSAGQGNTEAFF.